Described below is a single T cell receptor (beta chain) sequence and its context. Its antigen is undetermined. Here immunoSEQ multiplex PCR was the method, and the copy in TCRdb shows in-frame clones only, minus some. Among about 140,000 clones, about 92% were seen once, and the ten largest hold around 10%. The sample comes from a study of T cell responses to AZD1222 COVID-19 vaccine. Germline values: CDR1 SEHNR, CDR2 FQNEAQ (reference sequence). The CDR3 runs to 12 residues. V was trimmed by 2 bases and J by 7 bases, leaving 6 bases between them. Overall study results and limits: CD4 TCRs associated with vaccination spanned spike, dominating at 160-218 and 743-854. With two AZD1222 doses given, Spike-specific TCR breadth and depth both rose. Clonal diversity was possibly underestimated, and white British individuals and females predominated among donors.

The chain is built from TRBV7-9 and TRBJ1-5, with unresolved D. Here the sequenced sample was peripheral blood, taken after recovery from COVID-19. The sequence derives from an adult who had recovered from COVID-19. Here the CDR3 DNA reads TGTGCCAGCAGCTTAAACGAGCAGCCCCAGCATTTT. It codes for CASSLNEQPQHF.